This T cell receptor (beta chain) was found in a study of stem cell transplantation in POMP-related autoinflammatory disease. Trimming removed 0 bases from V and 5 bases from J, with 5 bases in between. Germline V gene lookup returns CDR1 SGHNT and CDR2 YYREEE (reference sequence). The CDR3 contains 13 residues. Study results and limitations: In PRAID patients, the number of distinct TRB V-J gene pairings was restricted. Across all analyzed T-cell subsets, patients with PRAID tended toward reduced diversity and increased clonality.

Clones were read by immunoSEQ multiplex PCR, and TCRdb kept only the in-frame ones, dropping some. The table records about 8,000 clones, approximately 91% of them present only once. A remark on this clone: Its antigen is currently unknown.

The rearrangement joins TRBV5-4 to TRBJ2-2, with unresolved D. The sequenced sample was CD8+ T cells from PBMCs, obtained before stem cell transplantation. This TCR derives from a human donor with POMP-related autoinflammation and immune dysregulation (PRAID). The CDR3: CASSLADTGELFF. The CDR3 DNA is TGTGCCAGCAGCTTGGCTGATACCGGGGAGCTGTTTTTT.